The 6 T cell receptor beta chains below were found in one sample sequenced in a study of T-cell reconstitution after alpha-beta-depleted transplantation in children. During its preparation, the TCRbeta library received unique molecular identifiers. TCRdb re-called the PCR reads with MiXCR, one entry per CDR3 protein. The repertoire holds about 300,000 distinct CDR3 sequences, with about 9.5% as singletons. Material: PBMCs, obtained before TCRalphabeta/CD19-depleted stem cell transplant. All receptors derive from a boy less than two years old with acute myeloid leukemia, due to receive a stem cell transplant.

DNA of the CDR3: TGTGCCAGCAGCCCAAGGATCGGGACAGGCCTACTTCACGAGCAGTACTTC. The encoded protein is CASSPRIGTGLLHEQYF. The gene calls are TRBV14 and TRBJ2-7; 8 nucleotides line up with TRBD1. The CDR3 spans 17 residues. The junction had 16 bases not matched to a gene; V was cut back by 4 bases and J by 5 bases. Germline V gene sequence: CDR1 SGHDN, CDR2 FVKESK.

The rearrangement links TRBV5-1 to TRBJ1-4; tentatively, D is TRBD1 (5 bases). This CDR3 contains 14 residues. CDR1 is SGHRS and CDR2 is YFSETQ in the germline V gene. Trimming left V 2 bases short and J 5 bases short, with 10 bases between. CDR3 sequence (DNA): TGCGCCAGCAGCTTCGGGGGGGGGAATGAAAAACTGTTTTTT. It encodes CASSFGGGNEKLFF.

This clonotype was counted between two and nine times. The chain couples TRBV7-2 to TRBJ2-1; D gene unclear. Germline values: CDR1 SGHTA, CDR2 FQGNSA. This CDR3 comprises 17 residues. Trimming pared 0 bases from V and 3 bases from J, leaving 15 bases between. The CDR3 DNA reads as TGTGCCAGCAGCTTAGCGCCCGGCTCGCAGATCTACAATGAGCAGTTCTTC. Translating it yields CASSLAPGSQIYNEQFF.

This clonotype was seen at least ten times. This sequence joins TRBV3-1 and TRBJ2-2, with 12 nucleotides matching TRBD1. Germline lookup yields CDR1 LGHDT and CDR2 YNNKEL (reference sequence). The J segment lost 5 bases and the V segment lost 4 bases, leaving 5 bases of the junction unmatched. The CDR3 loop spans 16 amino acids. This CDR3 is CASSPWDRGPTGELFF. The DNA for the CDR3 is TGTGCCAGCAGCCCCTGGGACAGGGGGCCTACCGGGGAGCTGTTTTTT.

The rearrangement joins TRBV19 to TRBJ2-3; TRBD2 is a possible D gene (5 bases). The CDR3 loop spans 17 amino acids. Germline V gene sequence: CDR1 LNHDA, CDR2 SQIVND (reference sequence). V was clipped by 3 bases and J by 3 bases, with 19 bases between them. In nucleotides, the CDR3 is TGTGCCAGTAGTATTTCGTTGGACTCCCTACGGACAGATACGCAGTATTTT. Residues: CASSISLDSLRTDTQYF.

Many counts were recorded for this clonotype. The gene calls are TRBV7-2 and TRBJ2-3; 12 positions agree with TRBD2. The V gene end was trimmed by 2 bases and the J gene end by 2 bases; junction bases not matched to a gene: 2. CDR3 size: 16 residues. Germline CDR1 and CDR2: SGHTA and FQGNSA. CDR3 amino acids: CASSLLAGGFTDTQYF. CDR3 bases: TGTGCCAGCAGCTTACTAGCGGGAGGGTTCACAGATACGCAGTATTTT.